This TCR beta chain was sequenced in a study of blood T cell repertoires in COVID-19. Overall study context: Acute-phase and convalescent COVID-19 samples originated in the United States, Italy and Spain. Sources were T cells, B-cell-depleted T cells, or PBMCs; the material itself was cDNA or gDNA.

In the original analysis: Amplification from reference gene primers served as the basis for estimated nucleated cell counts. Assay used: immunoSEQ multiplex PCR; TCRdb lists only in-frame clones, some missing. V and J calls plus clone size are reproduced from that table; the DNA served to infer D and trimming. The profile shows fewer than 150,000 clones, 80% to 90% of them singletons. The CDR3 is made up of 14 amino acids. From germline, CDR1 is MNHEY and CDR2 SMNVEV (reference sequence). Trimming stripped 3 bases from V and 2 bases from J, with 11 bases between. The chain combines TRBV27 with TRBJ2-7; D is unclear. Material: peripheral blood. This clonotype was obtained from a man between 35 and 55 years old with acute or convalescent COVID-19. The CDR3 bases are TGTGCCAGCAGTTTCGGGTCAACGACCTACGAGCAGTACTTC. Amino acids: CASSFGSTTYEQYF.